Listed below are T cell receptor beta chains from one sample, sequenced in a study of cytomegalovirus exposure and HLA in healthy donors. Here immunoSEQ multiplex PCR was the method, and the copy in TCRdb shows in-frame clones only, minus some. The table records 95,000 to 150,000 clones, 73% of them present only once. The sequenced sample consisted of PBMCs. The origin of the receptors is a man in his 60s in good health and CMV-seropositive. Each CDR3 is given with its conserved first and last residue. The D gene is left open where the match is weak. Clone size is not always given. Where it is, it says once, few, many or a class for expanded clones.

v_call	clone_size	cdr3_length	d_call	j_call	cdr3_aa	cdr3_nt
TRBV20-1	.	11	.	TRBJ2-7	CSATPLGEQYF	TGCAGTGCTACTCCCCTCGGCGAGCAGTACTTC
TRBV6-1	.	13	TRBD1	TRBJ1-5	CASIYAGGQPQHF	TGTGCCAGCATTTACGCAGGGGGACAGCCCCAGCATTTT
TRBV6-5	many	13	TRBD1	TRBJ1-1	CASRRTGGTEAFF	TGTGCCAGCAGACGGACAGGGGGCACTGAAGCTTTCTTT
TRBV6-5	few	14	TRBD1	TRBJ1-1	CASRPGTGNTEAFF	TGTGCCAGCAGACCAGGGACAGGGAACACTGAAGCTTTCTTT
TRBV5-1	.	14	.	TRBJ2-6	CASSPSDGANVLTF	TGCGCCAGCAGCCCTAGCGATGGGGCCAACGTCCTGACTTTC
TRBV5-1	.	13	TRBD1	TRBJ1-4	CASRGTGGRKLFF	TGCGCCTCCCGTGGAACAGGGGGAAGGAAACTGTTTTTT
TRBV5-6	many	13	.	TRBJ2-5	CASSFDIQETQYF	TGTGCCAGCAGCTTCGACATCCAAGAGACCCAGTACTTC
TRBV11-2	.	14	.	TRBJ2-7	CASSLAPGVYEQYF	TGTGCCAGCAGCTTAGCCCCCGGAGTTTACGAGCAGTACTTC
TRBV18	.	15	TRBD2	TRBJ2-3	CASSQTSGGTDTQYF	TGTGCCAGCTCACAGACTAGCGGGGGCACAGATACGCAGTATTTT
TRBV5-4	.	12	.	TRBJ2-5	CASSNGVAGEYF	TGTGCCAGCAGCAATGGTGTAGCAGGGGAATACTTC
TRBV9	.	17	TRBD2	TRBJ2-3	CASSVGLAGRAGNTQYF	TGTGCCAGCAGCGTCGGACTAGCGGGGCGTGCAGGGAATACGCAGTATTTT
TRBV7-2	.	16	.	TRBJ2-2	CASSFDLRDNTGELFF	TGTGCCAGCAGCTTTGACCTCCGGGATAACACCGGGGAGCTGTTTTTT
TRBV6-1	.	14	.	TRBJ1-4	CASSEVWSNEKLFF	TGTGCCAGCAGTGAAGTCTGGAGTAATGAAAAACTGTTTTTT
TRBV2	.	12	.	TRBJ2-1	CASGKASYEQFF	TGTGCCAGCGGAAAGGCTAGCTATGAGCAGTTCTTC
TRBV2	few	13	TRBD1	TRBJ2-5	CASRTGDLETQYF	TGTGCCAGCCGGACAGGGGACCTGGAGACCCAGTACTTC
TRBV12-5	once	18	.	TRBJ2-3	CASGPSATAHANTDTQYF	TGTGCTAGTGGTCCCTCCGCCACAGCTCACGCAAACACAGATACGCAGTATTTT
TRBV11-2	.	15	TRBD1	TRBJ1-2	CASSLRGTGQDGYTF	TGTGCCAGCAGCTTAAGGGGGACAGGGCAAGATGGCTACACCTTC
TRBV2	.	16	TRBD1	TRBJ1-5	CASSVQGMGENQPQHF	TGTGCCAGCAGTGTACAGGGGATGGGGGAAAATCAGCCCCAGCATTTT
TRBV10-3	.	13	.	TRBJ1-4	CAISPGVGEKLFF	TGTGCCATCAGCCCGGGGGTGGGCGAAAAACTGTTTTTT
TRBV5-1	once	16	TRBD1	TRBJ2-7	CASARTGQGPSYEQYF	TGCGCCAGCGCCCGCACTGGACAGGGACCCTCCTACGAGCAGTACTTC
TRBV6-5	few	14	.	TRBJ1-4	CASRGRGSSEKLFF	TGTGCCAGCAGGGGGCGGGGCTCGAGTGAAAAACTGTTTTTT
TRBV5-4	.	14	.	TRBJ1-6	CASSLVGGDSPLHF	TGTGCCAGCAGCTTGGTAGGGGGGGATTCACCCCTCCACTTT
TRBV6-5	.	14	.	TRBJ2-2	CASSRGPNTGELFF	TGTGCCAGCAGTAGGGGTCCGAACACCGGGGAGCTGTTTTTT
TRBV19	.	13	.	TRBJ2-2	CASRAMNTGELFF	TGTGCCAGTAGAGCTATGAACACCGGGGAGCTGTTTTTT
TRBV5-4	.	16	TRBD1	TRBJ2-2	CASSRPGQGNTGELFF	TGTGCCAGCAGCCGACCGGGACAGGGGAACACCGGGGAGCTGTTTTTT